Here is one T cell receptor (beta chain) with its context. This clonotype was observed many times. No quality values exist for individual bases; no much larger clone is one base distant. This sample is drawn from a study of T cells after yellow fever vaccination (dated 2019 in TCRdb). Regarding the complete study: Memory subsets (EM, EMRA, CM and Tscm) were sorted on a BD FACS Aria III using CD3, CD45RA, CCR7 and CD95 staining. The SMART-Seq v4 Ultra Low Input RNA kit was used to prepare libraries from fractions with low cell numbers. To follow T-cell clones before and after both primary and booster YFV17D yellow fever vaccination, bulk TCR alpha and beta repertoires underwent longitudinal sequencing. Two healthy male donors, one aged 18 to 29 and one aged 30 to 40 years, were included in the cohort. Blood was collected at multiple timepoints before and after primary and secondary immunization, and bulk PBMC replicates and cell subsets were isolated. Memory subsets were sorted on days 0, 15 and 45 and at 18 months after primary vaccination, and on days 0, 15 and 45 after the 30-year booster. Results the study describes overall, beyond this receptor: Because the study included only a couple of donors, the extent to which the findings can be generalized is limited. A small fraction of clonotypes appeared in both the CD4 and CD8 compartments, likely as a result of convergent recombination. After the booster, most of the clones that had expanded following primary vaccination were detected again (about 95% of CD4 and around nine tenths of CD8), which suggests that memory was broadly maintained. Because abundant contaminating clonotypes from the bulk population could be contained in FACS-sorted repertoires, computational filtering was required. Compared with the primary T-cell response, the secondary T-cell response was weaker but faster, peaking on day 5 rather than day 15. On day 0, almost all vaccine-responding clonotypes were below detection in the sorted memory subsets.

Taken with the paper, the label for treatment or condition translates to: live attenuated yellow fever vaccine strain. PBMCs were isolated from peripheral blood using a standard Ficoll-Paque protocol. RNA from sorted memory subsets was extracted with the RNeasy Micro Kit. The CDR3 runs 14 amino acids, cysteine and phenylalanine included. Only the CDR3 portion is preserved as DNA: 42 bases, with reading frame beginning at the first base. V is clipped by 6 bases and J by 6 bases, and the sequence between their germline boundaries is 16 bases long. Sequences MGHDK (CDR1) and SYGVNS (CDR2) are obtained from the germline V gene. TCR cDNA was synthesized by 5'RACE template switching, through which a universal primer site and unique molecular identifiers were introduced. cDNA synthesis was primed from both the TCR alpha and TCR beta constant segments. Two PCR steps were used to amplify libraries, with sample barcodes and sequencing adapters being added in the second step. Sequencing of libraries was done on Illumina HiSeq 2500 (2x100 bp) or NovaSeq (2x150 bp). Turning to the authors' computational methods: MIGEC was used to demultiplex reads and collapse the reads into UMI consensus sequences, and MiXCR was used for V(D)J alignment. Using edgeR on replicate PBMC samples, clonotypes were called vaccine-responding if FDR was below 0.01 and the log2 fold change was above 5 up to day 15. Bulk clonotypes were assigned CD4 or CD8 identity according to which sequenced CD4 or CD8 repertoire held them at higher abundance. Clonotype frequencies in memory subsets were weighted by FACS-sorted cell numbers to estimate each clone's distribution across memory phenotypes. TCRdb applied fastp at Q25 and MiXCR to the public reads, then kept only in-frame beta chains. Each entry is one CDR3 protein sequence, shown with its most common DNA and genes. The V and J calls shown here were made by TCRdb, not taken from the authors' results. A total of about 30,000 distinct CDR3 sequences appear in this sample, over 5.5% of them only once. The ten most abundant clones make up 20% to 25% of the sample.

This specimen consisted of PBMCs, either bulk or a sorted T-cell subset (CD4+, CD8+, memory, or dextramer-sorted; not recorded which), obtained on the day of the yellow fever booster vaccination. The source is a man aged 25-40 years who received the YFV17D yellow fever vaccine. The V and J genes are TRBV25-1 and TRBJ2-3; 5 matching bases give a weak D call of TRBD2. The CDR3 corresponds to CASSPSEETDTQYF. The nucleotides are TGTGCCAGCAGCCCTTCGGAGGAAACTGATACGCAGTATTTT.